The sequence of this T cell receptor (beta chain) was determined in a study of Graves' ophthalmopathy and Graves' hyperthyroidism (dated by TCRdb to 2016 to 2019). Notes on the research overall: Hyperthyroidism was defined as stable when no progression to ophthalmopathy occurred within 18 months of follow-up. The study used TCR beta repertoire signatures to distinguish Graves' ophthalmopathy from Graves' hyperthyroidism and to predict progression to ophthalmopathy. In total, approximately 130 blood samples were TCR-sequenced: approximately 42 ophthalmopathy, 75 hyperthyroidism and some 17 hyperthyroidism-to-ophthalmopathy patients. To explore V-J signatures distinguishing ophthalmopathy from hyperthyroidism, a discovery set of about a hundred patients (around 42 ophthalmopathy, about 57 stable hyperthyroidism) was enrolled. For independent validation, a separate cohort was made up of approximately 18 hyperthyroidism patients plus 17 patients who later progressed from hyperthyroidism to ophthalmopathy. In six hyperthyroidism patients, the T-cell repertoire of thyroid tissue was compared with the T-cell repertoire of blood. Once sampling was done, hyperthyroidism patients were given methimazole at a starting dose of 30 mg daily, while ophthalmopathy patients were given high-dose intravenous methylprednisolone. The paper's findings and limits, for the study overall: Sample size was not predetermined statistically, and investigators were not blinded to group allocation. Most expanded thyroid clonotypes with a frequency above 0.001 also appeared in blood, which suggests that blood repertoires may reflect the immune response in the thyroid. Ophthalmopathy was separated from stable hyperthyroidism by the 13-signature model with just under 90% sensitivity and about 83% specificity in cross-validation and with 80%/75% in the test set. In validation, the model predicted ophthalmopathy progression with over 60% sensitivity and roughly 72% specificity; roughly eleven predicted patients were CT-confirmed with GO in a median of around 6 months.

V is shortened by 9 bases, J by 1 base, and the region joining them spans 18 bases. The CDR3, from cysteine to phenylalanine, totals 15 residues. The CDR3 DNA has 45 bases and is translated from base 1. CDR1 LNHNV and CDR2 YYDKDF were looked up in the germline V gene (reference sequence). The hyperthyroidism patients were 18 to 65 years old and newly diagnosed, with a disease duration of less than 2 months. Patients with other autoimmune diseases, uncontrolled infections, pregnancy or lactation were excluded. Diagnosis relied on clinical symptoms, serum thyroxine, TRAb, thyroid ultrasound and orbital computed tomography. Trizol reagent was used to extract the total RNA, and its quality was then checked on an Agilent 2100 Bioanalyzer. This clonotype was picked up many times. It has no known antigen specificity. No much larger clonotype is one base removed from it; base qualities were not supplied. TCR beta CDR3 regions were amplified from RNA transcripts for repertoire sequencing. A first-round RT-PCR used HTBI primers with the Qiagen OneStep RT-PCR kit, followed by a second-round multiplex PCR, size selection and purification. Libraries were sequenced paired-end with 100 bp reads on an Illumina HiSeq2000. The study's own analysis went as follows. SOAPnuke was used for read processing, and reads with adapters, uncalled bases, a mean Phred below 15, or no exact constant-primer or identifier match were discarded. COPE v1.2.5 was used to merge the high-quality paired reads. Unique nucleotide sequences were defined as clonotypes and aligned to IMGT TRB V, D and J references using MiTCR v1.1. Only V-J combinations with frequency above 0.0001 were analysed, covering over 99% of repertoires. For each V-J combination, a TCR clonal expansion and chaos score was defined as F50 clonal expansion divided by the chaos observed in the TCRdist matrix. Welch's t-statistics and random forest were used to reduce the features to 10 to 15 V-J combinations, which were then used as input to a naive Bayes classifier. Thyroid-blood repertoire similarity was quantified with the Morisita-Horn index. TCRdb trimmed public reads at Q25 via fastp, called clones via MiXCR and kept in-frame beta chains. Each entry merges the rows of one CDR3 protein and shows their most common DNA and genes. For this entry, the V and J calls and clone size follow TCRdb and not the study's own pipeline. Recorded for this sample are approximately 540,000 distinct CDR3 sequences; roughly 40% of them occurred a single time. Clones ranked in the top ten supply approximately 4.1% of the sample.

The material sequenced was peripheral blood or thyroid tissue (not recorded which). Recombination joined TRBV15 with TRBJ1-1; TRBD1 might be the D gene, on 5 matching bases. The sequence was collected from an adult man with Graves' hyperthyroidism. DNA sequence: TGTGCCACTAAATTGGATCGCAGGGCGAACACTGAAGCTTTCTTT. It encodes CATKLDRRANTEAFF.